This T cell receptor beta chain is from a study of T-cell reconstitution after alpha-beta-depleted transplantation in children. This clonotype has at least ten counts. During its preparation, the TCRbeta library received unique molecular identifiers. One entry per CDR3 protein, called by TCRdb with MiXCR from the PCR reads. The table shows hundreds of thousands of distinct CDR3 sequences, with roughly 15% occurring only once. The V gene end was trimmed by 5 bases and the J gene end by 2 bases; junction bases not matched to a gene: 3. Germline values: CDR1 DFQATT, CDR2 SNEGSKA (reference sequence). CDR3 size: 13 residues.

The V call is TRBV20-1, the J call TRBJ1-5, with 7 nucleotides matching TRBD1. The sequencing used PBMCs from the stem cell graft donor, collected from the stem cell graft. This TCR was recovered from a human donor who donated a stem cell graft to a child with acute myeloid leukemia. Written as DNA, the CDR3 is TGCAGTGCTGACAGGGTCGGCAATCAGCCCCAGCATTTT. It is translated as CSADRVGNQPQHF.